This T cell receptor beta chain was documented in a study of cytomegalovirus exposure and HLA in healthy donors. Findings and caveats of the study: Researchers catalogued roughly 150 TCR beta chains as cytomegalovirus-associated.

Germline CDR1 reads MNHNS; CDR2 reads SASEGT. The CDR3 loop spans 15 amino acids. With V trimmed by 7 bases and J by 3 bases, 5 bases remained unmatched. Profiling relied on immunoSEQ multiplex PCR, and the TCRdb table lists in-frame clones only, not all of them. This table has roughly 100,000 clones, around 87% appearing once. A note on this clone: Its matching antigen is unknown.

The rearrangement uses TRBV6-1 and TRBJ1-4; 10 bases fit TRBD1. This clonotype was sampled from a woman aged 18-29 years in good health and CMV-seropositive. The specimen sequenced was PBMCs. CDR3 nucleotide sequence: TGTGCCAGCACCAGACAGGGGGCTGCTAATGAAAAACTGTTTTTT. Translating gives CASTRQGAANEKLFF.